These T cell receptor beta chains were read from a single sample in a study of blood T cell repertoires in COVID-19. The repertoire was sequenced with immunoSEQ multiplex PCR; TCRdb's copy has only in-frame clones and lacks some. This sample has fewer than 150,000 clones, with approximately 87% found just once. Sequencing was performed on peripheral blood. Every receptor here comes from a woman in her 40s with acute or convalescent COVID-19. Each CDR3 is given with its conserved first and last residue. The D gene is left open where the match is weak. The size field is filled for only some rows; it gives once, few, many or a size class.

many	TRBV9	NA	TRBJ2-1	15	CASSVRPSPYNEQFF	TGTGCCAGCAGCGTACGACCTAGCCCCTACAATGAGCAGTTCTTC
once	TRBV5-6	NA	TRBJ1-1	16	CASNPRTYGWNTEAFF	TGTGCCAGCAACCCACGGACTTATGGCTGGAACACTGAAGCTTTCTTT
NA	TRBV28	NA	TRBJ1-1	12	CASSPGVPEAFF	TGTGCCAGCAGCCCAGGGGTTCCTGAAGCTTTCTTT
once	TRBV30	NA	TRBJ2-2	11	CAWSVAGELFF	TGTGCCTGGTCGGTGGCCGGGGAGCTGTTTTTT
once	TRBV6-5	NA	TRBJ1-6	16	CASSYWGGDLDSPLHF	TGTGCCAGCAGTTACTGGGGGGGGGATCTAGATTCACCCCTCCACTTT
NA	TRBV29-1	NA	TRBJ1-2	13	CSVESQGPYGYTF	TGCAGCGTTGAGTCACAGGGCCCCTATGGCTACACCTTC
NA	TRBV23-1	NA	TRBJ1-2	14	CASSQIVGDYGYTF	TGCGCCAGCAGTCAGATCGTAGGGGACTATGGCTACACCTTC
NA	TRBV7-9	NA	TRBJ2-3	18	CASSLGIGAHTPTDTQYF	TGTGCCAGCAGCTTAGGGATTGGAGCGCATACTCCTACAGATACGCAGTATTTT
NA	TRBV7-2	NA	TRBJ2-7	15	CASSLSSWSSYEQYF	TGTGCCAGCAGCTTATCTAGCTGGAGCTCCTACGAGCAGTACTTC
NA	TRBV28	TRBD1	TRBJ2-7	14	CASSLDRGGYEQYF	TGTGCCAGCAGTTTGGACAGGGGTGGCTACGAGCAGTACTTC
NA	TRBV24-1	TRBD1	TRBJ2-7	15	CATSETGTGSYEQYF	TGTGCCACCAGTGAAACCGGGACAGGATCCTACGAGCAGTACTTC
NA	TRBV6-6	TRBD2	TRBJ2-5	16	CASSYLLAGLEETQYF	TGTGCCAGCAGTTACCTACTAGCGGGGCTCGAAGAGACCCAGTACTTC
NA	TRBV6-5	NA	TRBJ1-1	16	CASSYSRGAGNTEAFF	TGTGCCAGCAGTTACTCGAGAGGGGCGGGAAACACTGAAGCTTTCTTT
NA	TRBV12-5	TRBD2	TRBJ2-7	17	CASGGGLAGVYTYEQYF	TGTGCTAGTGGAGGGGGACTAGCGGGAGTGTACACCTACGAGCAGTACTTC
NA	TRBV19	TRBD2	TRBJ2-7	16	CASSIIKGLALYEQYF	TGTGCCAGTAGTATAATTAAGGGACTAGCGCTATACGAGCAGTACTTC
once	TRBV28	NA	TRBJ1-3	16	CASSPNPGLGRNTIYF	TGTGCCAGCAGTCCCAACCCGGGACTAGGGAGAAACACCATATATTTT
NA	TRBV29-1	NA	TRBJ2-1	13	CSVGQSGYNEQFF	TGCAGCGTTGGTCAATCGGGGTACAATGAGCAGTTCTTC
NA	TRBV5-1	TRBD2	TRBJ2-2	15	CASSLQRGDTGELFF	TGCGCCAGCAGCTTGCAGCGGGGGGACACCGGGGAGCTGTTTTTT
NA	TRBV4-3	TRBD1	TRBJ1-6	16	CASSQGRDRGNSPLHF	TGCGCCAGCAGCCAAGGTCGAGACAGGGGTAATTCACCCCTCCACTTT
NA	TRBV30	NA	TRBJ2-1	11	CAWSVASGLFF	TGTGCCTGGAGTGTAGCGTCCGGGTTGTTCTTC
few	TRBV7-6	NA	TRBJ2-7	14	CASSPGGRYYEQYF	TGTGCCAGCAGTCCGGGGGGCAGATACTACGAGCAGTACTTC
NA	TRBV27	TRBD1	TRBJ1-2	16	CASSFYAQGQNYGYTF	TGTGCCAGCAGTTTTTATGCTCAGGGACAGAACTATGGCTACACCTTC
few	TRBV7-2	NA	TRBJ2-7	12	CASSLGGSEQYF	TGTGCCAGCAGCTTAGGTGGCTCCGAGCAGTACTTC
NA	TRBV7-9	NA	TRBJ1-1	13	CASSYAGNTEAFF	TGTGCCAGCAGCTACGCAGGGAACACTGAAGCTTTCTTT
NA	TRBV6-6	TRBD2	TRBJ2-1	15	CASSFVAGGINEQFF	TGTGCCAGCAGTTTTGTAGCGGGAGGGATCAATGAGCAGTTCTTC
NA	TRBV28	NA	TRBJ1-6	15	CASSRTGTFNSPLHF	TGTGCCAGCAGTCGAACCGGGACATTTAATTCACCCCTCCACTTT
NA	TRBV7-9	NA	TRBJ1-1	11	CASRENTEAFF	TGTGCCAGCCGGGAGAACACTGAAGCTTTCTTT
NA	TRBV6-6	TRBD2	TRBJ2-1	16	CASSGTSGAYYNEQFF	TGTGCCAGCAGTGGGACTAGCGGGGCCTACTACAATGAGCAGTTCTTC
NA	TRBV28	TRBD1	TRBJ1-2	15	CASSRPGQGTYGYTF	TGTGCCAGCAGTCGACCGGGACAGGGGACCTATGGCTACACCTTC
NA	TRBV28	TRBD1	TRBJ2-7	14	CASTQTGGAYEQYF	TGTGCCAGCACCCAAACAGGGGGCGCTTACGAGCAGTACTTC
NA	TRBV3-1/TRBV3-2	NA	TRBJ1-5	14	CASSQDQGSQPQHF	TGTGCCAGCAGCCAAGATCAGGGGAGCCAGCCCCAGCATTTT
NA	TRBV7-9	NA	TRBJ2-1	15	CASSLGRADGNEQFF	TGTGCCAGCAGCTTAGGGCGGGCCGATGGCAATGAGCAGTTCTTC
NA	TRBV7-9	TRBD1	TRBJ1-3	16	CASSPGGRGSGNTIYF	TGTGCCAGCAGCCCCGGGGGCAGGGGGTCTGGAAACACCATATATTTT
few	TRBV10-3	TRBD1	TRBJ1-2	13	CATRDRVDYGYTF	TGTGCCACCCGGGACAGGGTGGACTATGGCTACACCTTC
NA	TRBV6-4	TRBD2	TRBJ2-1	15	CASSEESGLPGGQFF	TGTGCCAGCAGTGAGGAATCGGGACTACCAGGCGGGCAGTTCTTC
NA	TRBV4-1	TRBD2	TRBJ2-7	19	CASSQFYPDPASGNYEQYF	TGCGCCAGCAGCCAATTCTATCCCGACCCGGCTAGCGGGAACTACGAGCAGTACTTC
NA	TRBV5-4	TRBD2	TRBJ2-2	17	CASSPGLAVLNTGELFF	TGTGCCAGCAGCCCGGGACTAGCGGTCCTGAACACCGGGGAGCTGTTTTTT
NA	TRBV11-3	NA	TRBJ2-7	12	CASSQLGGEQYF	TGTGCCAGCAGCCAGTTAGGCGGGGAGCAGTACTTC
NA	TRBV5-1	NA	TRBJ2-7	13	CASSQGLTDEQYF	TGCGCCAGCAGCCAGGGACTCACGGACGAGCAGTACTTC
NA	TRBV2	NA	TRBJ1-2	13	CASNLRRGDGYTF	TGTGCCAGCAACTTAAGACGGGGAGATGGCTACACCTTC
once	TRBV24-1	TRBD1	TRBJ2-2	15	CATSDPNTGAGELFF	TGTGCCACCAGTGACCCAAATACAGGGGCCGGGGAGCTGTTTTTT
NA	TRBV4-1	TRBD2	TRBJ2-5	20	CASSQGQSGDSGRLWETQYF	TGCGCCAGCAGCCAAGGACAATCGGGGGATAGCGGGAGATTATGGGAGACCCAGTACTTC